This T cell receptor beta chain was found in a study of blood T cell repertoires in COVID-19. Study information: The origin of the acute and convalescent COVID-19 samples was the United States, Italy and Spain.

Trimming took 6 bases from V and 4 from J; bases not matched to a gene: 5. The CDR3 is 14 amino acids. Germline V gene lookup returns CDR1 MNHEY and CDR2 SVGAGI. Enrolled during active infection, Seattle patients were then followed longitudinally. Profiling relied on immunoSEQ multiplex PCR, and the TCRdb table lists in-frame clones only, not all of them. The table includes roughly 340,000 clones, 89% detected once. The sequence derives from a woman under 40 with COVID-19, enrolled during active disease. The sample comprised peripheral blood. The chain carries TRBV6-5 and TRBJ1-4, with 7 bases lining up with TRBD1. The CDR3 here is CASSKGQINEKLFF. The CDR3 DNA follows: TGTGCCAGCAGCAAGGGACAGATTAATGAAAAACTGTTTTTT.